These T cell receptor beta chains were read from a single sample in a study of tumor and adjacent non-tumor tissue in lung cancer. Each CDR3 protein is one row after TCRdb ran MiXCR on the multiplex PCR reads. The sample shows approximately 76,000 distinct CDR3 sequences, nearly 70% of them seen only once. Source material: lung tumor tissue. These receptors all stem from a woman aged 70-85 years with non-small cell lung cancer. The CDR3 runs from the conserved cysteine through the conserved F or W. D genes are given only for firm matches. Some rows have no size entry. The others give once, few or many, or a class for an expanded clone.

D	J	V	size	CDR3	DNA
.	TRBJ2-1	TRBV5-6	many	CASSLTAGYNEQFF	TGTGCCAGCAGCCTGACAGCGGGTTACAATGAGCAGTTCTTC
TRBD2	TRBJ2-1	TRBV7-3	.	CASSQWTSGSWNEQFF	TGTGCCAGCAGCCAGTGGACTAGCGGGAGTTGGAATGAGCAGTTCTTC
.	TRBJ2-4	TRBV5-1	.	CTSSLESGSDIQYF	TGCACCAGCAGCTTGGAGTCCGGTTCAGACATCCAGTACTTC
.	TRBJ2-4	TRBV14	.	CASSQDWGMAKNIQYF	TGTGCCAGCAGCCAAGACTGGGGGATGGCCAAAAACATTCAGTACTTC
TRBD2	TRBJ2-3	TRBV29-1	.	CSVDSDGRDTQYF	TGCAGCGTTGATAGCGATGGGAGGGATACGCAATATTTT
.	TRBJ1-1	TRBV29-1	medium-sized	CSVEGSPGAEAFF	TGCAGCGTTGAAGGTTCACCGGGGGCGGAAGCTTTCTTT
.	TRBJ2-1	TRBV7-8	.	CASSRGAPSYNEQFF	TGTGCCAGCAGCCGGGGAGCGCCCTCCTACAATGAGCAGTTCTTC
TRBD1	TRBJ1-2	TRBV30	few	CAWIAGLGGKSTNYGYTF	TGTGCCTGGATCGCTGGTCTAGGGGGCAAAAGTACTAACTATGGCTACACCTTC
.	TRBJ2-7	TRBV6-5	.	CARSYSPPGDQYF	TGTGCCAGGAGTTACTCTCCCCCGGGGGACCAGTACTTC
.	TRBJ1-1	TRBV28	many	CATGVGLADTEAFF	TGTGCCACTGGGGTGGGCCTGGCTGACACTGAAGCTTTCTTT
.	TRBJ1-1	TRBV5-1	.	CASSQQREGTEAFF	TGCGCCAGTAGCCAGCAGAGGGAGGGCACTGAAGCTTTCTTT
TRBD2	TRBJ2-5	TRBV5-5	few	CVSSRAPSGMTGETRYF	TGTGTCAGCAGCCGAGCCCCTAGCGGGATGACAGGCGAGACCCGGTACTTC
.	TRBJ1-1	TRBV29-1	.	CSVRSSVTEAFF	TGCAGCGTTAGGTCTTCGGTGACTGAAGCTTTCTTT
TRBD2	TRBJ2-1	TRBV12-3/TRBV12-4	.	CACWSGLAESNEQFF	TGTGCCTGCTGGTCGGGACTAGCGGAGTCCAATGAGCAGTTCTTC
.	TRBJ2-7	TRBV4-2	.	CASSSLRPQPYEQYF	TGTGCCAGCAGCTCCTTGAGACCGCAGCCCTACGAGCAGTACTTC
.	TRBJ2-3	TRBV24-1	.	CATSVQDLGTDTQYF	TGTGCCACCAGTGTGCAGGATCTTGGCACAGATACGCAATATTTT
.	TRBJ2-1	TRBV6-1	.	CASSEINTYNKQFF	TGTGCCAGCAGTGAAATCAACACCTACAATAAGCAGTTCTTC
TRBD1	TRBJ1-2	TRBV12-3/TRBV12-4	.	CANSSSGGGWDGYTF	TGTGCCAACAGTTCATCAGGGGGCGGATGGGATGGCTACACCTTC
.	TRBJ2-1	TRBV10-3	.	CAISATCDYNEQLF	TGTGCCATCAGTGCGACTTGCGACTACAATGAGCAGCTCTTC
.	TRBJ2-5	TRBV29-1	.	CSVVATQLPESQYF	TGCAGCGTTGTGGCGACGCAACTTCCAGAGTCCCAGTACTTC
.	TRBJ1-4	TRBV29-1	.	CNVGGGSNEKLFF	TGCAACGTTGGGGGGGGAAGTAATGAAAAACTGTTTTTT
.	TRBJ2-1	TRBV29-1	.	CSVRGQGINEQFF	TGCAGTGTAAGAGGGCAGGGCATAAATGAGCAGTTCTTC
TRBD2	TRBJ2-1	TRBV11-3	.	CASIPGLDYNGQFF	TGTGCCAGCATCCCGGGACTAGATTACAATGGGCAGTTCTTC
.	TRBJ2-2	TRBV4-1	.	CASSQLPIWNTGELFF	TGCGCCAGCAGCCAACTCCCCATTTGGAACACCGGGGAGCTGTTTTTT
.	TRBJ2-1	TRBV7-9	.	CAGTSARGGNEQFF	TGTGCCGGCACTTCGGCTAGAGGAGGCAATGAGCAGTTCTTC
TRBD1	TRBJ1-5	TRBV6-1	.	CASSDCGQGTNQSQHF	TGTGCCAGCAGTGATTGTGGACAGGGAACCAATCAGTCCCAGCATTTT
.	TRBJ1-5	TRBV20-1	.	CSASVLDNQPQHF	TGCAGTGCTAGTGTTTTGGACAATCAGCCCCAGCATTTT
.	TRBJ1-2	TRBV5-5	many	CASSFAGTKLYGYTF	TGTGCCAGCAGCTTTGCCGGGACTAAGCTCTATGGCTACACCTTC
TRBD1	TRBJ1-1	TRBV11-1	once	CASSLGTAGGTEAFF	TGTGCCAGCAGCTTAGGCACTGCAGGGGGCACTGAAGCTTTCTTT
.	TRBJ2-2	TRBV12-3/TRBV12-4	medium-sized	CASSWSRSSNTGELFF	TGTGCCAGCAGTTGGTCGCGGAGCTCGAACACCGGGGAGCTGTTTTTT
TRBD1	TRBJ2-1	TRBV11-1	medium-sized	CASSVNPQGDEQFF	TGTGCCAGCAGCGTCAACCCTCAGGGGGATGAGCAGTTCTTC
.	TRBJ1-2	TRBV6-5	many	CASGDRPVDGYTF	TGTGCCAGCGGTGACAGGCCCGTGGATGGCTACACCTTC
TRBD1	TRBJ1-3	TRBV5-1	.	CVSSQEGQGEGNTIYF	TGCGTCAGCAGCCAAGAGGGACAGGGGGAAGGAAACACCATATATTTT
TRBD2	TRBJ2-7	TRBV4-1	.	CASSQIAGTYEHYF	TGCGCCAGTAGCCAAATAGCGGGGACCTACGAGCACTACTTC
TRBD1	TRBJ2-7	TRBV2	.	CASSGTGGYELYF	TGTGCCAGCAGCGGGACAGGGGGCTACGAGCTGTACTTC
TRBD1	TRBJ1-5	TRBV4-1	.	CASSPGGRGPGQSQHF	TGCGCCAGCAGCCCGGGGGGCAGGGGGCCGGGTCAGTCCCAGCATTTT
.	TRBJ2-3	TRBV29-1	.	CSVARETRADSQYF	TGCAGCGTGGCCCGGGAGACAAGGGCAGATTCGCAGTATTTT
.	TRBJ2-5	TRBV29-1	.	CSGVTPGETQNF	TGCAGCGGAGTAACTCCTGGCGAGACCCAGAACTTC
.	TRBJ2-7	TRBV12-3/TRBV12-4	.	CASSKGGDFYEQYF	TGTGCCAGTAGTAAAGGAGGAGATTTCTACGAGCAGTACTTC
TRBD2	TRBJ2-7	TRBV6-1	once	CASSEVFVSSGAGTYEQYF	TGTGCCAGCAGTGAAGTGTTCGTGAGCAGCGGGGCAGGCACCTACGAGCAGTACTTC
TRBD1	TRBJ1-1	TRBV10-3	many	CAISPPDRSEAFF	TGTGCCATCAGTCCACCGGACAGGTCTGAAGCTTTCTTT
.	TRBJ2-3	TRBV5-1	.	CTSSFGASAESTDTQCF	TGCACCAGCAGCTTCGGGGCGTCGGCGGAGAGCACAGATACGCAGTGTTTT
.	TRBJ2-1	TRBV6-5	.	CAIGFPSVWETQFF	TGTGCCATCGGTTTCCCTAGCGTGTGGGAGACCCAGTTCTTC
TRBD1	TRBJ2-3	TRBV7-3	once	CASSRWTGGLDTQYF	TGTGCCAGCAGCCGCTGGACAGGGGGTCTAGATACGCAGTATTTT
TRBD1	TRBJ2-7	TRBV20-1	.	CSARWAGGGGQYF	TGCAGTGCTAGATGGGCAGGGGGCGGCGGACAGTACTTC
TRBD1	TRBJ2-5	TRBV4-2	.	CANSQGTRQGQETQYF	TGTGCCAACAGCCAGGGAACGCGACAGGGGCAAGAGACCCAGTACTTC
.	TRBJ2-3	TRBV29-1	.	CSVPGGRADTHYF	TGCAGCGTTCCTGGGGGCCGCGCAGATACGCACTATTTT
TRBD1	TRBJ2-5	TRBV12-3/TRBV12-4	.	CASIQDRVQEIQYF	TGTGCCAGCATTCAGGACAGGGTGCAAGAGATCCAGTACTTC
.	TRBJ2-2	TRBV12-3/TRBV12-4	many	CASSSQGRELFF	TGTGCCAGCAGTTCACAGGGAAGAGAGCTGTTTTTT
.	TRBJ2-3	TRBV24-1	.	CATSDPPVNMRYF	TGTGCCACCAGTGATCCGCCAGTGAATATGCGGTATTTT
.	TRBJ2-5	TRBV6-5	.	CASYSLGEGEETQYF	TGTGCCAGTTACTCGCTTGGGGAGGGGGAAGAGACCCAGTACTTC
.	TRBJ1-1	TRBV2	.	CASSEAWGGGTEVFF	.
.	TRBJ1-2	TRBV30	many	CAWSGVNYGYTF	TGTGCCTGGAGTGGGGTCAACTATGGCTACACCTTC
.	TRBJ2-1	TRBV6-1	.	CANSEQGVNEKFF	TGTGCCAACAGTGAACAGGGCGTCAATGAGAAGTTCTTC
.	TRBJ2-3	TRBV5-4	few	CASSGRGRSTDTRYF	TGTGCCAGCAGCGGACGGGGCAGGAGCACAGATACGCGGTATTTT
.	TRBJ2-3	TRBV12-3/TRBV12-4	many	CASSGGTGTISTDTQYF	TGTGCCAGCAGTGGGGGGACCGGGACCATCAGCACAGATACGCAGTATTTT
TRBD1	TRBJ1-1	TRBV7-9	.	CASRGQGNIEAFF	TGTGCCAGCAGGGGACAGGGGAACATTGAAGCTTTCTTT